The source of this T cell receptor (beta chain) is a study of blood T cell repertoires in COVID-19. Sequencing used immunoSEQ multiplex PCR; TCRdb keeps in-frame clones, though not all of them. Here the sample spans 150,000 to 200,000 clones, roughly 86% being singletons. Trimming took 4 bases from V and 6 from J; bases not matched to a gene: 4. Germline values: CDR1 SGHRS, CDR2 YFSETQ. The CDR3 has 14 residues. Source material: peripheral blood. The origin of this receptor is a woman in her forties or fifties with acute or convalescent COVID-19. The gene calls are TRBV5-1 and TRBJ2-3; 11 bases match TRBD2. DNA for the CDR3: TGCGCCAGCAGCGGGACTAGCGGCCGTGATACGCAGTATTTT. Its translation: CASSGTSGRDTQYF.